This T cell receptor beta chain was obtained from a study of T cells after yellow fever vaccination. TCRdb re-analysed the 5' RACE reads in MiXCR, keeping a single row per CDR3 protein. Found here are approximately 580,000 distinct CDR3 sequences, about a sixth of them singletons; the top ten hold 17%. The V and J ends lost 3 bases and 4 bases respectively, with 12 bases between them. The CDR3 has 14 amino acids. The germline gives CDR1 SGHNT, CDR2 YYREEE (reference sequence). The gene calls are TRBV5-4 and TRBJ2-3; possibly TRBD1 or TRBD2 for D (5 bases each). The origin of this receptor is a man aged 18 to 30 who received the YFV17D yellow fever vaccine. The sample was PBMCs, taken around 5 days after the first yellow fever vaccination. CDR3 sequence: CASSSAGSADTQYF. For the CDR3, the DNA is TGTGCCAGCAGCTCGGCAGGGAGCGCAGATACGCAGTATTTT.